The 9 T cell receptor beta chains below all came from one sample that was sequenced in a study of neurological immune-mediated disorders. In TCRdb, the 5' RACE reads were re-called with MiXCR into one record per CDR3 protein. This sample yields roughly 56,000 distinct CDR3 sequences, of which 10% to 12% are seen a single time; approximately 1.8% belongs to the top ten. Sequencing was performed on PBMCs. These receptor sequences come from a man aged 55 to 70 in good health.

This clonotype was observed at least ten times. V usage is TRBV5-5 and J usage is TRBJ1-2; D perhaps matches TRBD1 (5 bases). Germline loops: CDR1 SGHKS, CDR2 YYEKEE (reference sequence). The V end was cut by 6 bases, the J end by 1 base, with 13 bases between. The CDR3 length is 14 residues. CDR3 sequence: CASNLAQDNYGYTF. The CDR3 DNA sequence: TGTGCCAGCAACCTGGCACAGGATAACTATGGCTACACCTTC.

This clonotype was seen ten or more times. In DNA, the CDR3 is TGCAGCGTCCTCTCCTTGGCGCAGTACTTC. Amino acid sequence: CSVLSLAQYF. The V and J genes are TRBV29-1 and TRBJ2-5; D gene uncertain. Looked up from germline, CDR1 is SQVTM and CDR2 is ANQGSEA. V shed 6 bases and J shed 11 bases, with 13 bases lying between them. The CDR3 is made up of 10 amino acids.

This clonotype was observed many times. The chain combines TRBV29-1 with TRBJ2-7; D call uncertain. V lost 6 bases and J lost 5, with 17 bases in between. The CDR3 loop spans 13 amino acids. Germline V gene lookup returns CDR1 SQVTM and CDR2 ANQGSEA. CDR3 sequence reads: CSVLPEERNEQYF. CDR3 nucleotides: TGCAGCGTCCTCCCTGAAGAGCGTAACGAGCAGTACTTC.

This clonotype was seen many times. This chain links TRBV10-3 with TRBJ2-1; a possible D gene is TRBD1 (5 bases). Germline-derived CDR1 and CDR2 are ENHRY and SYGVKD. Trimming left V 3 bases short and J 7 bases short, with 16 bases between. This CDR3 contains 15 residues. CDR3 DNA sequence: TGTGCCATCAGTGACCCCCACCAGGGTAATAATGAGCAGTTCTTC. It is translated as CAISDPHQGNNEQFF.

This clonotype was picked up a small number of times. The DNA of the CDR3 is TGTGCCAGCAGCTCAGGTCGGGACAGCTCGAACTATGGCTACACCTTC. Translated: CASSSGRDSSNYGYTF. The chain employs TRBV7-8 and TRBJ1-2, with 7 bases lining up with TRBD1. The germline V gene has CDR1 SGHVS and CDR2 FQNEAQ. The CDR3 consists of 16 residues. The junction had 10 bases not matched to a gene; V was cut back by 4 bases and J by 2 bases.

This clonotype was counted a few times. The chain has TRBV19 and TRBJ2-5; D not certain. The CDR3 extends over 13 amino acids. V was pared by 3 bases and J by 1 base, with 6 bases between. Germline loops: CDR1 LNHDA, CDR2 SQIVND (reference sequence). For the CDR3, the DNA is TGTGCCAGTAGTATGTCGAGCCAAGAGACCCAGTACTTC. Translated, it gives CASSMSSQETQYF.

The V and J genes are TRBV11-2 and TRBJ2-5; TRBD2 agrees at 8 bases. V dropped 3 bases and J dropped 5; count of bases not matched to a gene: 8. Germline V CDR1 and CDR2: SGHAT, FQNNGV. The CDR3 is 15 residues long. The CDR3 spells CASSLGGGPGETQYF. CDR3 bases: TGTGCCAGCAGCTTGGGCGGGGGGCCGGGTGAGACCCAGTACTTC. The full variable domain, in which reference TRBV11-2 and TRBJ2-5 provide the parts outside the CDR3, is EAGVAQSPRYKIIEKRQSVAFWCNPISGHATLYWYQQILGQGPKLLIQFQNNGVVDDSQLPKDRFSAERLKGVDSTLKIQPAKLEDSAVYLCASSLGGGPGETQYFGPGTRLLVL.

This clonotype has a count of ten or more. The rearrangement joins TRBV6-1 to TRBJ1-2; the D gene is possibly TRBD1 (5 bases). From germline, CDR1 is MNHNS and CDR2 SASEGT. The CDR3 is 15 residues long. The V end lost 5 bases, the J end lost 4 bases, and 17 bases lay between the germline ends. This CDR3 is CASSPNGQGAYGYTF. For the CDR3, the DNA is TGTGCCAGCAGTCCGAATGGGCAGGGAGCCTATGGCTACACCTTC.

V usage is TRBV7-2 and J usage is TRBJ1-1; 9 bases line up with TRBD1. V trimming: 0 bases; J trimming: 11 bases; junction bases outside the gene matches: 10. The CDR3 has 15 amino acids. Per the germline V gene, CDR1 is SGHTA and CDR2 is FQGNSA. As DNA, the CDR3 is TGTGCCAGCAGCTTAGCAGACCGGGACAGGGTACCGGCTTTCTTT. Translating it yields CASSLADRDRVPAFF.